What follows are 25 T cell receptor beta chains derived from one specimen sequenced in a study of T cell responses to AZD1222 COVID-19 vaccine. Repertoires were generated with immunoSEQ multiplex PCR, while TCRdb's copy carries only in-frame clones and drops some. The sample has 150,000 to 200,000 clones; roughly nine tenths are singletons. This specimen consisted of peripheral blood, obtained on day 0 of AZD1222 vaccination. These receptors all stem from an adult in good health.

DNA for the CDR3: TGCGCCAGCAGCCTCCGACAGGGCAATCAGCCCCAGCATTTT. Its protein product is CASSLRQGNQPQHF. The chain recombines TRBV4-3 with TRBJ1-5; D is possibly TRBD1 (6 bases). CDR3 length: 14 amino acids. Germline CDR1 LGHNA, CDR2 YSLEER. The ends were cut back, 4 bases at V and 2 bases at J, with 9 bases in the middle.

This clone was counted a single time. The identical CDR3 is also encoded by other nucleotide sequences in the sample. This chain joins TRBV3-1 (or the pseudogene TRBV3-2) and TRBJ1-2; 7 bases are shared with TRBD1. CDR1 and CDR2 from the germline V gene are LGHDT and YNNKEL (reference sequence). V was pared by 3 bases and J by 5 bases, with 3 bases of the junction left unmatched. CDR3 length equals 13 residues. The CDR3 is CASSQGTAYGYTF. In DNA form, the CDR3 reads TGTGCCAGCAGCCAGGGGACAGCGTATGGCTACACCTTC.

V usage is TRBV7-2 and J usage is TRBJ1-2; the D is unclear. Germline-derived CDR1 and CDR2 are SGHTA and FQGNSA. The length of the CDR3 is 13 residues. V lost 4 bases and J lost 1, with 7 bases in between. The CDR3 DNA sequence: TGTGCCAGCAGCTCGGACGGTAACTATGGCTACACCTTC. This gives the protein CASSSDGNYGYTF.

The chain employs TRBV28 and TRBJ1-3; D not certain. The germline V and J ends were trimmed by 2 bases and 8 bases, with 10 bases remaining between them. Per the germline V gene, CDR1 is MDHEN and CDR2 is SYDVKM. The CDR3 length is 13 residues. The CDR3, as DNA: TGTGCCAGCAGTTTAGGAGTGGAGGACACCATATATTTT. Its protein is CASSLGVEDTIYF.

The rearrangement uses TRBV28 and TRBJ1-2; D unresolved. Per germline, CDR1 MDHEN and CDR2 SYDVKM. Trimming removed 3 bases at V and 4 bases at J, with 12 bases between. The CDR3 loop spans 14 amino acids. This CDR3 is CASSFGTGIYGYTF. In DNA form, the CDR3 reads TGTGCCAGCAGTTTTGGCACGGGGATCTATGGCTACACCTTC.

The J gene is TRBJ2-1, the V gene TRBV11-3; either TRBD1 or TRBD2 may supply D (5 bases each). The CDR3 is 15 residues long. Trimming stripped 5 bases from V and 5 bases from J, with 16 bases between. Germline-derived CDR1 and CDR2 are SGHNT and YENEEA. The CDR3 is CASSPGTGLNNEQFF. The CDR3 region has the DNA TGTGCCAGCAGCCCCGGGACGGGGTTAAACAATGAGCAGTTCTTC.

CDR3 amino acids: CASGEGLGGNEQFF. CDR3 DNA: TGCGCCAGCGGTGAAGGACTAGGAGGCAATGAGCAGTTCTTC. This rearrangement joins TRBV5-1 to TRBJ2-1; 7 bases are a match to TRBD2. The V segment lost 7 bases and the J segment 6 bases; nucleotides outside the gene matches: 10. The CDR3 has 14 residues. Germline CDR1 is SGHRS and CDR2 is YFSETQ.

The gene calls are TRBV29-1 and TRBJ1-1; 8 nucleotides line up with TRBD1. V trimming: 7 bases; J trimming: 1 base; junction bases outside the gene matches: 8. Germline CDR1 is SQVTM and CDR2 is ANQGSEA. The CDR3 has 14 residues. This chain's CDR3 is CSATGTGSNTEAFF. The CDR3 DNA is TGCAGCGCGACCGGGACAGGCTCGAACACTGAAGCTTTCTTT.

The chain links TRBV27 to TRBJ2-1; 9 bases map to TRBD2. The CDR3 covers 17 residues. Per germline, CDR1 MNHEY and CDR2 SMNVEV (reference sequence). V lost 6 bases and J lost 6; bases outside the gene matches: 15. The CDR3 region is CASSFRVSGRGGNEQFF. Here the CDR3 DNA reads TGTGCCAGCAGCTTTCGGGTTAGCGGGAGAGGGGGCAATGAGCAGTTCTTC.

V and J are TRBV19 and TRBJ1-1; tentatively, D is TRBD1 (6 bases). Deletions cut 7 bases from V and 6 bases from J, with 12 bases between. Germline assignment: CDR1 LNHDA and CDR2 SQIVND (reference sequence). This CDR3 has 12 residues. CDR3 sequence (DNA): TGTGCCAGTATCACAGGGTGGGCTGAAGCTTTCTTT. It is translated as CASITGWAEAFF.

V is TRBV6-2 or TRBV6-3 and J is TRBJ2-4; 7 bases are shared with TRBD2. The CDR3 has 13 amino acids. V gave up 2 bases and J gave up 8 bases; unmatched junction bases: 3. From germline, CDR1 is MNHEY and CDR2 SVGEGT. The CDR3 protein is CASSYAGVDIQYF. The CDR3 nucleotides are TGTGCCAGCAGTTACGCGGGGGTGGACATTCAGTACTTC.

The chain joins TRBV19 to TRBJ2-7, with D uncertain. CDR1 LNHDA and CDR2 SQIVND come from the germline V gene (reference sequence). The CDR3 spans 12 residues. Trimming left V 0 bases short and J 7 bases short, with 7 bases between. The CDR3 DNA follows: TGTGCCAGTAGTATAGAGGGGTTTGAGCAGTACTTC. Translation gives CASSIEGFEQYF.

The gene calls are TRBV28 and TRBJ1-1, with D perhaps TRBD1 (5 bases). V was shortened by 5 bases and J by 2 bases, with 12 bases between the two germline ends. Germline CDR1 and CDR2: MDHEN and SYDVKM. The length of the CDR3 is 14 residues. The CDR3 region has the DNA TGTGCCAGCAGTCTTGGGACGGTTAACACTGAAGCTTTCTTT. Residues: CASSLGTVNTEAFF.

This chain joins TRBV4-1 and TRBJ2-7; D might be TRBD1 (6 bases). The germline CDR1 and CDR2 sequences are MGHRA and YSYEKL. The length of the CDR3 is 15 residues. V dropped 0 bases and J dropped 7 bases, with 16 bases sitting between them. CDR3 sequence (DNA): TGCGCCAGCAGCCAAGATGGTACAGGGCTGCGGGAGCAGTACTTC. Encoded protein: CASSQDGTGLREQYF.

The gene calls are TRBV7-2 and TRBJ1-6; D is ambiguous. The CDR3 spans 13 residues. Deletions cut 5 bases from V and 14 bases from J, with 16 bases between. Germline-derived CDR1 and CDR2 are SGHTA and FQGNSA. CDR3 sequence reads: CASSDPPGLSLHF. The CDR3 bases are TGTGCCAGCAGCGACCCACCCGGGCTATCCCTCCACTTT.

This sequence joins TRBV27 and TRBJ2-5, with D hard to call. Trimming stripped 6 bases from V and 5 bases from J, with 16 bases between. The CDR3 is 14 residues long. The V gene's germline CDR1 is MNHEY and CDR2 SMNVEV (reference sequence). CDR3 in amino acids: CASSPRLVRETQYF. CDR3 nucleotides: TGTGCCAGCAGCCCCAGACTGGTCCGGGAGACCCAGTACTTC.

The chain combines TRBV5-1 with TRBJ1-6; possible D gene TRBD1, 6 bases. This CDR3 contains 15 residues. Trimming cost V 0 bases and J 10 bases, with 14 bases left between them. CDR1 SGHRS and CDR2 YFSETQ come from the germline V gene. The CDR3 DNA is TGCGCCAGCAGCTTGGACGACAGGCGAGAGTCACCCCTCCACTTT. Translating gives CASSLDDRRESPLHF.

This CDR3 reads CASSQDRGVKAQHF. The DNA of the CDR3 is TGCGCCAGCAGCCAAGACCGGGGAGTTAAGGCCCAGCATTTT. The rearrangement joins TRBV4-1 to TRBJ1-5; D is undetermined. The CDR3 is 14 residues long. Germline V gene lookup returns CDR1 MGHRA and CDR2 YSYEKL. V lost 0 bases to trimming and J lost 11 bases, with 14 bases between them.

This rearrangement joins TRBV21-1 to TRBJ1-1. TRBV21-1 constitutes a pseudogene. The CDR3 runs 14 residues. The CDR3 coding sequence is TGTGCCAGCAGCAAACGGGGGGACGGCACTGAAGCTTTCTTT. Residues: CASSKRGDGTEAFF.

The gene calls are TRBV29-1 and TRBJ1-1; 9 bases are a match to TRBD1. This CDR3 is built from 12 residues. CDR1 SQVTM and CDR2 ANQGSEA come from the germline V gene. V lost 6 bases to trimming and J lost 5 bases; unmatched junction nucleotides: 4. The DNA for the CDR3 is TGCAGCGTGGACAGGGGCGATACTGAAGCTTTCTTT. Encoded protein: CSVDRGDTEAFF.

The V and J genes are TRBV6-5 and TRBJ1-1, with a weak D call TRBD1 (5 bases). From germline, CDR1 is MNHEY and CDR2 SVGAGI. The CDR3 length is 13 residues. V was shortened by 7 bases and J by 3 bases, with 12 bases between the two germline ends. CDR3: CASKETVDTEAFF. CDR3 bases: TGTGCCAGCAAAGAGACAGTGGACACTGAAGCTTTCTTT.

The J gene is TRBJ1-1, the V gene TRBV3-1 (or the pseudogene TRBV3-2); no definite D call. The CDR3 runs 11 residues. The V gene lost 2 bases and the J gene lost 4 bases, with 2 bases spanning the gap. Germline assignment: CDR1 LGHDT and CDR2 YNNKEL (reference sequence). CDR3: CASSQSTEAFF. Written as DNA, the CDR3 is TGTGCCAGCAGCCAAAGCACTGAAGCTTTCTTT.

CDR3 nucleotide sequence: TGTGCCAGCAGCTTAGGGGAAGGGTATGGTTACAATGAGCAGTTCTTC. As protein: CASSLGEGYGYNEQFF. V usage is TRBV7-6 and J usage is TRBJ2-1; D is uncertain. V gave up 1 base and J gave up 4 bases, with 14 bases separating them. The CDR3 length is 16 residues. Germline loops: CDR1 SGHVS, CDR2 FNYEAQ.

The V and J genes are TRBV28 and TRBJ1-1, with D possibly being TRBD1 (5 bases). V lost 4 bases and J lost 7, with 10 bases in between. Germline V gene data show CDR1 as MDHEN and CDR2 as SYDVKM. This CDR3 is 12 amino acids long. CDR3 loop: CASSSQAREAFF. The CDR3 nucleotides read TGTGCCAGCAGTTCACAGGCCCGTGAAGCTTTCTTT. Combining the CDR3 with reference TRBV28 and TRBJ1-1 gives the whole variable domain DVKVTQSSRYLVKRTGEKVFLECVQDMDHENMFWYRQDPGLGLRLIYFSYDVKMKEKGDIPEGYSVSREKKERFSLILESASTNQTSMYLCASSSQAREAFFGQGTRLTVV.

This chain uses TRBV11-3 with TRBJ2-3; TRBD2 matches at 13 bases. The CDR3 spans 17 residues. The V and J ends lost 4 bases and 5 bases, in that order; junction bases with no gene match: 9. Germline CDR1 and CDR2: SGHNT and YENEEA. The CDR3 nucleotides read TGTGCCAGCAGCTCCGGATCAGGACTAGCGGGGGAAGATACGCAGTATTTT. Its protein product is CASSSGSGLAGEDTQYF.